These 20 T cell receptor beta chains came from one sample sequenced in a study of T-cell reconstitution after alpha-beta-depleted transplantation in children. Unique molecular identifiers featured in how the TCRbeta library was prepared. TCRdb analysed the PCR reads with MiXCR anew, one entry per CDR3 protein. The table has a few hundred thousand distinct CDR3 sequences, around 9.9% seen once. The specimen was PBMCs, collected before TCRalphabeta/CD19-depleted stem cell transplant. The source of these receptors is a child under two years old with acute myeloid leukemia, due to receive a stem cell transplant.

There are many counts of this clonotype. This sequence joins TRBV5-1 and TRBJ2-7; 7 nucleotides agree with TRBD2. J was trimmed by 2 bases and V by 5 bases; bases with no gene match: 10. The CDR3 has 15 residues. Germline-derived CDR1 and CDR2 are SGHRS and YFSETQ. The CDR3 DNA reads as TGCGCCAGCAGAACTGGGGCGGGAGCTACCTACGAGCAGTACTTC. As protein: CASRTGAGATYEQYF.

This clonotype was picked up many times. V and J are TRBV18 and TRBJ1-1; tentatively, D is TRBD1 (6 bases). The V gene's germline CDR1 is KGHSH and CDR2 LQKENI. The CDR3 has 13 amino acids. The V gene lost 9 bases and the J gene lost 1 base, with 12 bases spanning the gap. The CDR3 region is CASQAGQNTEAFF. CDR3 in DNA: TGTGCCAGTCAAGCGGGACAGAACACTGAAGCTTTCTTT.

The table lists this clonotype with many counts. The chain couples TRBV3-1 to TRBJ2-7, with D unresolved. The V end was cut by 1 base, the J end by 0 bases, with 7 bases between. This CDR3 contains 14 residues. Germline V gene sequence: CDR1 LGHDT, CDR2 YNNKEL (reference sequence). The chain's CDR3 is CASSQVVLSYEQYF. Here the CDR3 DNA reads TGTGCCAGCAGCCAAGTGGTTCTCTCCTACGAGCAGTACTTC.

This clonotype was seen ten or more times. This chain joins TRBV7-7 and TRBJ2-3; TRBD2 matches at 11 bases. V shed 5 bases and J 2 bases; nucleotides not matched to a gene: 6. The CDR3 consists of 16 residues. Germline CDR1 SSHAT, CDR2 FNYEAQ (reference sequence). In DNA form, the CDR3 reads TGTGCCAGCAGCAAGATAGCGGGAGGGATCACAGATACGCAGTATTTT. Protein sequence: CASSKIAGGITDTQYF.

This clonotype was detected many times. CDR3 sequence reads: CSPQGAGGPVGTQYF. The CDR3 DNA sequence: TGCAGTCCCCAAGGCGCGGGGGGGCCTGTAGGGACCCAGTACTTC. J is TRBJ2-5 and V is TRBV20-1; 9 bases agree with TRBD2. In germline, CDR1 is DFQATT, CDR2 SNEGSKA (reference sequence). The V segment lost 8 bases and the J segment 7 bases; nucleotides outside the gene matches: 17. The CDR3 is 15 residues long.

This clonotype was seen many times. V gene TRBV29-1 combines with J gene TRBJ2-1, with 9 positions matching TRBD2. The V segment lost 8 bases and the J segment 1 base; nucleotides outside the gene matches: 3. Germline loops: CDR1 SQVTM, CDR2 ANQGSEA. This CDR3 has 13 amino acids. CDR3 sequence (DNA): TGCAGCATAAGCGGGGGGTCCTACAATGAGCAGTTCTTC. Amino acids: CSISGGSYNEQFF.

This sequence joins TRBV24-1 and TRBJ2-1; 7 nucleotides line up with TRBD2. The V gene's germline CDR1 is KGHDR and CDR2 SFDVKD. V shed 3 bases and J 6 bases; nucleotides not matched to a gene: 7. This CDR3 spans 15 amino acids. CDR3 DNA: TGTGCCACCAGTGATCGGGGGGACTACACCAATGAGCAGTTCTTC. It specifies CATSDRGDYTNEQFF.

This clonotype has ten or more counts. The rearrangement links TRBV5-1 to TRBJ2-7; D might be TRBD1 or TRBD2, each matching 6 bases. V lost 0 bases, J lost 3 bases, and 16 bases lay in between. CDR3 length equals 16 residues. Looked up from germline, CDR1 is SGHRS and CDR2 is YFSETQ. CDR3 amino acids: CASSLEGGQPYYEQYF. CDR3 sequence (DNA): TGCGCCAGCAGCTTGGAGGGGGGACAACCCTACTACGAGCAGTACTTC.

This clonotype was detected many times. The chain joins TRBV7-8 to TRBJ2-3, with unresolved D. Germline V CDR1 and CDR2: SGHVS, FQNEAQ. CDR3 length: 16 amino acids. V was trimmed by 0 bases and J by 1 base, leaving 11 bases between them. This CDR3 reads CASSLATLTGTDTQYF. For the CDR3, the DNA is TGTGCCAGCAGCTTAGCGACCCTGACCGGCACAGATACGCAGTATTTT.

There are many counts of this clonotype. The chain is built from TRBV2 and TRBJ2-3; the match to TRBD2 covers 13 bases. This CDR3 spans 17 amino acids. The ends lost 6 bases at V and 0 bases at J; junction bases unmatched: 6. Germline CDR1 and CDR2: SNHLY and FYNNEI. The DNA for the CDR3 is TGTGCCAGCAGCCGACTAGCGGGGGGCGGGAGCACAGATACGCAGTATTTT. This sequence encodes CASSRLAGGGSTDTQYF.

Concerning this clonotype: A much larger clone lies a single base off, so this may be a read error. The rearrangement joins TRBV29-1 to TRBJ2-7; either TRBD1 or TRBD2 may supply D (7 bases each). The CDR3 totals 13 residues. From germline, CDR1 is SQVTM and CDR2 ANQGSEA. Deletions cut 8 bases from V and 2 bases from J, with 16 bases between. CDR3 coding DNA: TGCAGCCTTGGACCAGGGGGGGCCTACGAGCAGTACTTC. Its translation: CSLGPGGAYEQYF.

This clonotype was detected ten times or more. V is TRBV27 and J is TRBJ1-5; D is undetermined. This CDR3 is built from 16 residues. From germline, CDR1 is MNHEY and CDR2 SMNVEV (reference sequence). V was clipped by 3 bases and J by 1 base, with 13 bases between them. Here the CDR3 DNA reads TGTGCCAGCAGTTTCCGGGAGCCCCGAAGCAATCAGCCCCAGCATTTT. It codes for CASSFREPRSNQPQHF.

In its sample, this clonotype was seen many times. The chain carries TRBV7-6 and TRBJ2-2, with TRBD2 matching 9 bases. The V gene's germline CDR1 is SGHVS and CDR2 FNYEAQ. CDR3 size: 16 residues. The ends lost 2 bases at V and 2 bases at J; junction bases unmatched: 3. The CDR3 nucleotides read TGTGCCAGCAGCTTAAGGACTAGCGTTAACACCGGGGAGCTGTTTTTT. Protein sequence: CASSLRTSVNTGELFF.

This clonotype has ten or more counts. The chain employs TRBV5-5 and TRBJ2-5; no firm D call. The V gene lost 4 bases and the J gene lost 0 bases, with 4 bases spanning the gap. This CDR3 comprises 12 residues. CDR1 and CDR2 from the germline V gene are SGHKS and YYEKEE (reference sequence). The CDR3 loop is CASSAYQETQYF. The CDR3 DNA sequence: TGTGCCAGCAGCGCCTACCAAGAGACCCAGTACTTC.

This clonotype was seen ten or more times. The CDR3 region has the DNA TGTGCCAGCAGTCCGGACAGGGGGAGTCGGAACACCATATATTTT. Translated, it gives CASSPDRGSRNTIYF. The V gene is TRBV12-3 or TRBV12-4, the J gene TRBJ1-3; 10 nucleotides align to TRBD1. The CDR3 loop spans 15 amino acids. V was pared by 5 bases and J by 7 bases, with 8 bases of the junction left unmatched.

This clonotype was seen repeatedly, ten times or more. J is TRBJ1-3 and V is TRBV10-3, with D uncertain. The CDR3 covers 13 residues. Germline CDR1 is ENHRY and CDR2 is SYGVKD. Trimming stripped 3 bases from V and 0 bases from J, with 3 bases between. The chain's CDR3 is CAISEDSGNTIYF. The DNA for the CDR3 is TGTGCCATCAGTGAAGACTCTGGAAACACCATATATTTT.

CDR3 in DNA: TGTGCCAGCAGCGCGACAGATTTCTCCTACAATGAGCAGTTCTTC. This translates into CASSATDFSYNEQFF. J is TRBJ2-1 and V is TRBV12-3 or TRBV12-4, with D possibly being TRBD1 (5 bases). The germline V and J ends were trimmed by 6 bases and 0 bases, with 12 bases remaining between them. The CDR3 runs 15 residues.

In its sample, this clonotype was seen many times. The V call is TRBV20-1, the J call TRBJ1-6, with D unclear. CDR1 is DFQATT and CDR2 is SNEGSKA in the germline V gene (reference sequence). The CDR3 has 14 residues. Trimming shortened V by 6 bases and J by 9 bases, and 18 bases separated the two germline ends. This chain's CDR3 is CSASPPSLGSPLHF. In DNA, the CDR3 is TGCAGTGCCAGCCCCCCTAGCCTAGGTTCACCCCTCCACTTT.

This clonotype was counted many times. This chain links TRBV3-1 with TRBJ1-6, with D unresolved. The V end was cut by 1 base, the J end by 7 bases, with 5 bases between. The CDR3 runs 13 residues. Germline V lookup: CDR1 LGHDT, CDR2 YNNKEL (reference sequence). CDR3 protein: CASSQGLNSPLHF. The DNA for the CDR3 is TGTGCCAGCAGCCAAGGTTTAAATTCACCCCTCCACTTT.

This clonotype was recorded at least ten times. This chain joins TRBV5-6 and TRBJ1-1; D not resolved. V lost 4 bases and J lost 1, with 8 bases in between. CDR3 size: 13 residues. CDR1 and CDR2 from the germline V gene are SGHDT and YYEEEE. This chain's CDR3 is CASSRIGNTEAFF. The CDR3 DNA reads as TGTGCCAGCAGCCGAATTGGGAACACTGAAGCTTTCTTT. Combining the CDR3 with reference TRBV5-6 and TRBJ1-1 gives the whole variable domain DAGVTQSPTHLIKTRGQQVTLRCSPKSGHDTVSWYQQALGQGPQFIFQYYEEEERQRGNFPDRFSGHQFPNYSSELNVNALLLGDSALYLCASSRIGNTEAFFGQGTRLTVV.